A few counts support the clone carrying this TCR beta chain. The data originate from a study of cytomegalovirus exposure and HLA in healthy donors. Amplification used 60 Vbeta primers and 13 Jbeta primers. Profiled with immunoSEQ multiplex PCR; TCRdb holds only in-frame clones, not every one. The sample carries 150,000 or so clones, around 76% recorded once. The germline CDR1 and CDR2 sequences are SGHTA and FQGNSA. CDR3 length: 17 residues. Germline trimming cut 4 bases from V and 7 bases from J; bases unmatched to any gene: 13. This chain joins TRBV7-2 and TRBJ2-2, with 9 bases identical to TRBD2. This receptor was identified in a man in his forties in good health and CMV-seropositive. The sequencing input was PBMCs. In DNA form, the CDR3 reads TGTGCCAGCAGCTCTTCCCCCGGCGGGGGGGGAGGCGGGGAGCTGTTTTTT. It translates to CASSSSPGGGGGGELFF.